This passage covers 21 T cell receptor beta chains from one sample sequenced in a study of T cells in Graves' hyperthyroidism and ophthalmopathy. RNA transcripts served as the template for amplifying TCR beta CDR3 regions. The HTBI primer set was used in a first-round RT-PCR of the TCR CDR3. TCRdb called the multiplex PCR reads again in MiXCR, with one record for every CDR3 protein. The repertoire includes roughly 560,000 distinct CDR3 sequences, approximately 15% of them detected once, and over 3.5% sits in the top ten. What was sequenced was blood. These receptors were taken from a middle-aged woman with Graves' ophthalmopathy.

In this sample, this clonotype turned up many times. CDR3 sequence reads: CASSLQSGGLSNQPQHF. CDR3 coding DNA: TGTGCCAGCAGCCTACAGAGTGGAGGACTAAGCAATCAGCCCCAGCATTTT. The V gene is TRBV11-2, the J gene TRBJ1-5, with D unclear. Trimming pared 5 bases from V and 1 base from J, leaving 18 bases between. Germline V gene lookup returns CDR1 SGHAT and CDR2 FQNNGV. The length of the CDR3 is 17 residues. The variable domain in full, completed from reference TRBV11-2 and TRBJ1-5, reads EAGVAQSPRYKIIEKRQSVAFWCNPISGHATLYWYQQILGQGPKLLIQFQNNGVVDDSQLPKDRFSAERLKGVDSTLKIQPAKLEDSAVYLCASSLQSGGLSNQPQHFGDGTRLSIL.

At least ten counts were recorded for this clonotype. The CDR3 is CASSPARIAGVYEQYF. The CDR3 region has the DNA TGTGCCAGCAGCCCCGCACGGATAGCGGGAGTGTACGAGCAGTACTTC. The chain recombines TRBV27 with TRBJ2-7; 9 nucleotides agree with TRBD2. V dropped 6 bases and J dropped 4; count of bases not matched to a gene: 13. CDR1 is MNHEY, CDR2 SMNVEV, per germline (reference sequence). The CDR3 spans 16 residues.

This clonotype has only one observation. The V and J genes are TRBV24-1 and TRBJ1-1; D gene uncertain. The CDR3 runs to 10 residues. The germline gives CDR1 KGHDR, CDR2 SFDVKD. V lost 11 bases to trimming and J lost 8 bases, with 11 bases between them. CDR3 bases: TGTGCCAGCAACCCGCGGGAAGCTTTCTTT. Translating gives CASNPREAFF.

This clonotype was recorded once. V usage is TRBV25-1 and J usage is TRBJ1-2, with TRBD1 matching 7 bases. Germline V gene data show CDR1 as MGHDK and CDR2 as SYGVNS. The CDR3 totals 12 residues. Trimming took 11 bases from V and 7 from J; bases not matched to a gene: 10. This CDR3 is CACNYRTGGYTF. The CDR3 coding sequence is TGTGCCTGTAATTACAGGACAGGTGGCTACACCTTC.

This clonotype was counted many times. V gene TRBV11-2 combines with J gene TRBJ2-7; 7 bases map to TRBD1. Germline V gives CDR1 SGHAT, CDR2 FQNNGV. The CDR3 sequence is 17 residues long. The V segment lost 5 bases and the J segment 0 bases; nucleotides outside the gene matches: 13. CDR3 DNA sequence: TGTGCCAGCAGCCCTCGACCCGGACAGGACCGCTCCTACGAGCAGTACTTC. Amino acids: CASSPRPGQDRSYEQYF.

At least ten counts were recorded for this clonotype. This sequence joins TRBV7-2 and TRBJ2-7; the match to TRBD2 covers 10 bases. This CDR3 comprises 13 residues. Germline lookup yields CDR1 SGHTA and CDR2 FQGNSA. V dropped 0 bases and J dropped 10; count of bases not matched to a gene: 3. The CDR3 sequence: CASSLASSGGQYF. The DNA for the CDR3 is TGTGCCAGCAGCTTAGCGTCTAGCGGGGGACAGTACTTC.

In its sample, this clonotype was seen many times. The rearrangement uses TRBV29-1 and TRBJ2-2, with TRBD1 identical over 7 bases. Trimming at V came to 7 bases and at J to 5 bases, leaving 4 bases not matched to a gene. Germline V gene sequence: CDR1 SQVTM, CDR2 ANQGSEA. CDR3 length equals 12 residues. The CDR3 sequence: CSARQGTGELFF. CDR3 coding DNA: TGCAGCGCAAGACAGGGTACCGGGGAGCTGTTTTTT.

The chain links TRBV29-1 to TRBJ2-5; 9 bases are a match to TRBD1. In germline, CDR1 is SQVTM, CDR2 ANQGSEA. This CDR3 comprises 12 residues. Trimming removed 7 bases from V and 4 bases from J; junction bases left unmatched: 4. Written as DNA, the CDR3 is TGCAGCGCAAGGACAGGGGCAGAGACCCAGTACTTC. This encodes CSARTGAETQYF.

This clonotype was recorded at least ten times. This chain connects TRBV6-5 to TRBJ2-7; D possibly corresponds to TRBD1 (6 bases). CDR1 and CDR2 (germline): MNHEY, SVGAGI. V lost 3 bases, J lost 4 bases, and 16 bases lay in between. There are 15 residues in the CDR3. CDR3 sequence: CASSYSLDSAYEQYF. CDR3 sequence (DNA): TGTGCCAGCAGTTATTCGTTGGACAGTGCTTACGAGCAGTACTTC.

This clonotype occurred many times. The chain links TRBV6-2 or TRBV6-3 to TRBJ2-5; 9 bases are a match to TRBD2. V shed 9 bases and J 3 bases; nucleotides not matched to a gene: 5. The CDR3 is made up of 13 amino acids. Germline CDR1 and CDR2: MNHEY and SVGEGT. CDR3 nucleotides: TGTGCCAGTTATAGCGGGAGTGAAGAGACCCAGTACTTC. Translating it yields CASYSGSEETQYF.

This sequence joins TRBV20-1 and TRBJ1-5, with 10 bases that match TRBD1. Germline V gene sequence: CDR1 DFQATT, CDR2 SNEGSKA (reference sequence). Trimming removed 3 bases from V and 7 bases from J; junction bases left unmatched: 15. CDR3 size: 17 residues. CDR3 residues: CSASPGTGDLWMQPQHF. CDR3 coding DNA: TGCAGTGCTAGCCCCGGGACAGGGGACCTTTGGATGCAGCCCCAGCATTTT.

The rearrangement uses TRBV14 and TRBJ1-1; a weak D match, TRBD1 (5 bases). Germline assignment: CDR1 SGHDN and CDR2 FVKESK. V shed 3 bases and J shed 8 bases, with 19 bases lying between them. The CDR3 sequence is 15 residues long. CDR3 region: CASSQMGDIRIEAFF. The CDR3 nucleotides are TGTGCCAGCAGCCAGATGGGGGATATTAGGATCGAAGCTTTCTTT.

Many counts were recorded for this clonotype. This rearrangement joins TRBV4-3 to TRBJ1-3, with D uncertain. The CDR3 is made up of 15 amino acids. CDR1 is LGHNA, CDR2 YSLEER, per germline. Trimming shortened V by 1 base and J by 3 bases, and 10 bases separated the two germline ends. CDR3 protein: CASSQAAENGNTIYF. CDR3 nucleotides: TGCGCCAGCAGCCAAGCGGCGGAAAATGGAAACACCATATATTTT.

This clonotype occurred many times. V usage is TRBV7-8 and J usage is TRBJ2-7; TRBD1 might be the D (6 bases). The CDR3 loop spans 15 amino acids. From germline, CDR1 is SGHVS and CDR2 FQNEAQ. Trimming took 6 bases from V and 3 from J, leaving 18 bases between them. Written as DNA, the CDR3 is TGTGCCAGCAGTTTGACTCCGGGACAAGACTACGAGCAGTACTTC. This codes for CASSLTPGQDYEQYF. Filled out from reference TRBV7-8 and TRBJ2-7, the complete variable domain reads GAGVSQSPRYKVAKRGQDVALRCDPISGHVSLFWYQQALGQGPEFLTYFQNEAQLDKSGLPSDRFFAERPEGSVSTLKIQRTQQEDSAVYLCASSLTPGQDYEQYFGPGTRLTVT.

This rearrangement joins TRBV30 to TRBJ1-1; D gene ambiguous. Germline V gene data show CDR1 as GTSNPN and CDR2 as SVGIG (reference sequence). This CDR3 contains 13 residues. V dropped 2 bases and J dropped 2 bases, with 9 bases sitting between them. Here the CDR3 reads CAWSRMTNTEAFF. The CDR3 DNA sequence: TGTGCCTGGAGTAGGATGACTAACACTGAAGCTTTCTTT. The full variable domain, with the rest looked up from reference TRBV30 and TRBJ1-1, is SQTIHQWPATLVQPVGSPLSLECTVEGTSNPNLYWYRQAAGRGLQLLFYSVGIGQISSEVPQNLSASRPQDRQFILSSKKLLLSDSGFYLCAWSRMTNTEAFFGQGTRLTVV.

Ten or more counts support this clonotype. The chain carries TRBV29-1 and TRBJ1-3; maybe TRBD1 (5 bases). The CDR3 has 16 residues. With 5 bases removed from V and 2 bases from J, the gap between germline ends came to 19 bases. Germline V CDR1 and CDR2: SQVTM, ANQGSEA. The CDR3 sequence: CSVLVTYGTAGNTIYF. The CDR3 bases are TGCAGCGTTCTTGTAACCTACGGGACGGCTGGAAACACCATATATTTT.

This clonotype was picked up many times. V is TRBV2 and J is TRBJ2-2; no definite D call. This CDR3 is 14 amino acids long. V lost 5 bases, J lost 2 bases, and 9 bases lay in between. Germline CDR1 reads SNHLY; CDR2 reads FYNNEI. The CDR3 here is CASSPTQNTGELFF. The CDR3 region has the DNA TGTGCCAGCAGTCCCACACAAAACACCGGGGAGCTGTTTTTT.

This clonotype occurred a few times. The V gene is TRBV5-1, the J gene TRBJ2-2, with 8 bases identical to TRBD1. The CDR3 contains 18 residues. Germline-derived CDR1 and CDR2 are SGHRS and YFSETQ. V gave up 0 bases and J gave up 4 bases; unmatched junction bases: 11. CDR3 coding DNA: TGCGCCAGCAGCTTGGACCCAACAGGGGGGCGAGTCACCGGGGAGCTGTTTTTT. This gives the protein CASSLDPTGGRVTGELFF.

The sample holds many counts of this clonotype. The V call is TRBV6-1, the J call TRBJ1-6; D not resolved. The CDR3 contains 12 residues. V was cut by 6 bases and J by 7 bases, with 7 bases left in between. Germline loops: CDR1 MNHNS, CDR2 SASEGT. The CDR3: CASREPNSPLHF. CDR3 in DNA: TGTGCCAGCAGGGAGCCCAATTCACCCCTCCACTTT.

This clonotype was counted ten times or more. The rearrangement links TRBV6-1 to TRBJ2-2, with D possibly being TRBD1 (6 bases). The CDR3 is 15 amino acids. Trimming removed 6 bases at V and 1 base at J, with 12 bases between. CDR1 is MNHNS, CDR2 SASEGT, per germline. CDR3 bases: TGTGCCAGCAGCATTCCGGGACAGAACACCGGGGAGCTGTTTTTT. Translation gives CASSIPGQNTGELFF.

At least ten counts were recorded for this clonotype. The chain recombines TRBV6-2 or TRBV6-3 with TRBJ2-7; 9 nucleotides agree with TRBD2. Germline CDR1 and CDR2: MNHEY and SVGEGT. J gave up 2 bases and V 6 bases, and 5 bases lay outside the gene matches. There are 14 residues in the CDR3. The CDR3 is CASRTLAGAYEQYF. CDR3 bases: TGTGCCAGCAGGACACTAGCGGGTGCCTACGAGCAGTACTTC.